These 4 T cell receptor beta chains came from one sample sequenced in a study of early T cells in non-severe SARS-CoV-2 infection. Using its own MiXCR run on the 5' RACE reads, TCRdb lists one record per CDR3 protein. The table has tens of thousands of distinct CDR3 sequences, roughly a tenth seen once; the top ten hold 8.6%. Sequencing was done on a sample of whole blood. Receptor source: an adult who was a healthcare worker with PCR-confirmed SARS-CoV-2 infection or an uninfected control (not recorded which).

The table lists this clonotype with a few counts. The rearrangement uses TRBV29-1 and TRBJ2-5, with D tentatively TRBD2 (6 bases). Germline CDR1 is SQVTM and CDR2 is ANQGSEA. The CDR3 is 12 residues long. The CDR3 DNA sequence: TGCGGGGGGAGACCATCCCAAGAGACCCAGTACTTC. It yields the protein CGGRPSQETQYF.

In its sample, this clonotype was seen many times. The rearrangement uses TRBV6-2 or TRBV6-3 and TRBJ2-1; D remains unclear. Between the trimmed V and J ends, which lost 4 bases and 12 bases, there was a span of 13 bases. The CDR3 has 12 amino acids. The germline gives CDR1 MNHEY, CDR2 SVGEGT. CDR3 protein: CASSSGSKRQFF. In nucleotides, the CDR3 is TGTGCCAGCAGTTCCGGGTCGAAGCGGCAGTTCTTC.

There are many counts of this clonotype. This rearrangement joins TRBV7-2 to TRBJ1-2; D gene uncertain. CDR1 is SGHTA, CDR2 FQGNSA, per germline. CDR3 length: 16 amino acids. The ends were cut back, 7 bases at V and 0 bases at J, with 18 bases in the middle. Here the CDR3 DNA reads TGTGCCAGCACCCGATTAGACGCAGAAGCTAACTATGGCTACACCTTC. Translation gives CASTRLDAEANYGYTF.

This clonotype showed up many times. V and J are TRBV12-3 or TRBV12-4 and TRBJ2-2; D call uncertain. V was shortened by 3 bases and J by 2 bases, with 10 bases between the two germline ends. The CDR3 is 15 amino acids. The CDR3, as DNA: TGTGCCAGCAGTTTTCACTTTTCAAACACCGGGGAGCTGTTTTTT. This encodes CASSFHFSNTGELFF.